This is a list of T cell receptor beta chains from one sample in a study of T cell changes during pregnancy in multiple sclerosis. Method: immunoSEQ multiplex PCR; TCRdb's copy keeps in-frame clones and lacks some. The sample gives 40,000 or so clones, over 75% of which show up once; 0.4% to 0.45% is in the top ten. The sequencing used CD4+ T cells from peripheral blood mononuclear cells, collected in the third trimester of pregnancy. Source of these receptors: a female donor with multiple sclerosis, enrolled in a pregnancy study. Both conserved end residues are part of each CDR3. A D gene is named only where the DNA matches it firmly. Clone size appears in some rows only: once, few, many, or a class for an expanded clone.

v_gene	j_gene	abundance	d_gene	CDR3nt	CDR3aa
TRBV15	TRBJ1-2	few	-	TGTGCCACCAGCGGCTCGGGGATATCTAACTATGGCTACACCTTC	CATSGSGISNYGYTF
TRBV14	TRBJ2-3	few	-	TGTGCCAGCAGCCTTCGGGGAGCGAGCACAGATACGCAGTATTTT	CASSLRGASTDTQYF
TRBV7-2	TRBJ1-4	-	-	TGTGCCAGCAGCTTAGGACCGGGGGGCCGCCCTAATGAAAAACTGTTTTTT	CASSLGPGGRPNEKLFF
TRBV10-3	TRBJ2-7	once	-	TGTGCCATCAGTGGGTACCCACAGAGCTCCTACGAGCAGTACTTC	CAISGYPQSSYEQYF
TRBV30	TRBJ2-7	few	TRBD1	TGTGCCTGGAGTACCGGGACAGCAAACTACGAGCAGTACTTC	CAWSTGTANYEQYF
TRBV5-1	TRBJ1-4	-	TRBD1	TGCGCCAGCAGCCCACGGGACAGGGATGAAAAACTGTTTTTT	CASSPRDRDEKLFF
TRBV6-1	TRBJ2-1	-	TRBD1	TGTGCCGCACAGGGGGCCGGCCGCTCCTACAATGAGCAGTTCTTC	CAAQGAGRSYNEQFF
TRBV5-1	TRBJ1-1	-	TRBD1	TGCGCCAGCAGCAGGGACAGGGTGGTGGCTGAAGCTTTCTTT	CASSRDRVVAEAFF
TRBV29-1	TRBJ2-7	-	TRBD1	TGCAGCGTTGAAGGCACAGGGGGCTCCTACGAGCAGTACTTC	CSVEGTGGSYEQYF
TRBV29-1	TRBJ1-1	few	TRBD1	TGCAGCGTTAAACGGACAGGGCTGAATGCTGAAGCTTTCTTT	CSVKRTGLNAEAFF
TRBV5-1	TRBJ2-3	-	TRBD2	TGCGCCAGCAGCGCCCTGGGGGGGACCCCAGATACGCAGTATTTT	CASSALGGTPDTQYF
TRBV19	TRBJ1-2	-	TRBD1	TGTGCCAGTAGTATGTCACAGGGGTATAATGGCTACACCTTC	CASSMSQGYNGYTF
TRBV2	TRBJ2-5	-	-	TGTGCCAGCAGGCTGGGCCTGGGGGGAGAGACCCAGTACTTC	CASRLGLGGETQYF
TRBV19	TRBJ2-7	once	-	TGTGCCACCGAAGACTTTAAGGATAACGAGCAGTACTTC	CATEDFKDNEQYF
TRBV2	TRBJ2-6	-	-	TGTGCCAGCAGCTCAGTTTCTGGGGCCAACGTCCTGACTTTC	CASSSVSGANVLTF
TRBV5-4	TRBJ2-6	-	TRBD1	TGTGCCAGCAGAATACAGGGGGCTGGGGCCAACGTCCTGACTTTC	CASRIQGAGANVLTF
TRBV10-3	TRBJ2-7	-	-	TGTGCCATCAGTGAGGGCCCCGACAGGGAGGAGTACGAGCAGTACTTC	CAISEGPDREEYEQYF
TRBV14	TRBJ2-2	-	-	TGTGCCAGCAGCCAAGCCGGGACAATACTAACCGGGGAGCTGTTTTTT	CASSQAGTILTGELFF
TRBV27	TRBJ1-5	-	-	TGTGCCAGCAGTTTAACCCGCCTGAGTGAGCCCCAGCATTTT	CASSLTRLSEPQHF
TRBV6-4	TRBJ2-7	-	-	TGTGCCAGCAGTCCTCCTCCCTGGGGTAGCGGCCCTTCCGAGCAGTACTTC	CASSPPPWGSGPSEQYF
TRBV5-1	TRBJ2-1	-	TRBD2	TGCGCCAGCAGCCCTCCGGGACTAGCGCACTCCTACAATGAGCAGTTCTTC	CASSPPGLAHSYNEQFF
TRBV19	TRBJ2-1	-	TRBD2	TGTGCCAGTAGTATAGTCAGGCTAGCGGGGTACAATGAGCAGTTCTTC	CASSIVRLAGYNEQFF
TRBV12-5	TRBJ2-1	-	TRBD2	TGTGCTAGTTCCCTCGGGGGCGGGAGGGCCAATGAGCAGTTCTTC	CASSLGGGRANEQFF
TRBV7-8	TRBJ2-3	-	TRBD2	TGTGCCAGCAGCCGTGGGGGGGGTTTGACAGATACGCAGTATTTT	CASSRGGGLTDTQYF
TRBV28	TRBJ2-1	-	TRBD2	TGTGCCAGCAGTCCTAGCGGGGTATACAATGAGCAGTTCTTC	CASSPSGVYNEQFF
TRBV5-5	TRBJ2-7	-	TRBD1	TGTGCCAGCAGCTTGGGAGGGGACAGGGGTTTGTACGAGCAGTACTTC	CASSLGGDRGLYEQYF